What follows is one T cell receptor beta chain and its context. Germline CDR1 and CDR2: SGHNT and YENEEA. This CDR3 region has 15 residues. V was clipped by 0 bases and J by 6 bases; unmatched bases: 4. These data are taken from a study of cytomegalovirus exposure and HLA in healthy donors. Study-wide context: Roughly 179 million T cells yielded about 120 million unique TCR beta sequences, as an earlier analysis found. An early data release held some 89 million unique TCRs from HLA-typed donors.

PCR involved 60 Vbeta and 13 Jbeta primers. As originally analysed: Later work found tens of millions of unique TCR beta chains, with about 10 million shared. TCRdb's copy holds only in-frame clones and misses some; the assay was immunoSEQ multiplex PCR. The DNA was the basis for D and trimming; V, J and clone size are from that table. Of 250,000 to 350,000 clones listed, just over 70% are singletons. The receptor comes from a female donor in good health and CMV-seronegative. The chain recombines TRBV11-3 with TRBJ2-1, with TRBD1 matching over 8 bases. The sequenced sample was PBMCs. The CDR3 spells CASSLDRGLGNEQFF. The DNA for the CDR3 is TGTGCCAGCAGCTTAGACAGGGGGCTTGGCAATGAGCAGTTCTTC. Looking up the rest from reference TRBV11-3 and TRBJ2-1 gives the full variable domain: EAGVVQSPRYKIIEKKQPVAFWCNPISGHNTLYWYLQNLGQGPELLIRYENEEAVDDSQLPKDRFSAERLKGVDSTLKIQPAELGDSAVYLCASSLDRGLGNEQFFGPGTRLTVL.